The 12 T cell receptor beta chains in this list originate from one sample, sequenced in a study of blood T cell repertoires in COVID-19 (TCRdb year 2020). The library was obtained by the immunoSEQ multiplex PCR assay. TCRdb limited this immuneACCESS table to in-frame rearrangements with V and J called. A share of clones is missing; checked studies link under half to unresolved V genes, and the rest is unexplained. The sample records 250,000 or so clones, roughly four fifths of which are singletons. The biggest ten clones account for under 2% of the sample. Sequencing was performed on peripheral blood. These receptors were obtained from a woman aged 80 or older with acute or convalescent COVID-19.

CDR3 sequence reads: CASSSNPPGGRVNEKLFF. Here the CDR3 DNA reads TGTGCCAGCAGCTCAAACCCCCCGGGGGGACGGGTTAATGAAAAACTGTTTTTT. The rearrangement links TRBV5-5 to TRBJ1-4; a possible D gene is TRBD1 (5 bases). Germline V gene data show CDR1 as SGHKS and CDR2 as YYEKEE (reference sequence). V was shortened by 3 bases and J by 4 bases, with 22 bases between the two germline ends. This CDR3 has 18 amino acids.

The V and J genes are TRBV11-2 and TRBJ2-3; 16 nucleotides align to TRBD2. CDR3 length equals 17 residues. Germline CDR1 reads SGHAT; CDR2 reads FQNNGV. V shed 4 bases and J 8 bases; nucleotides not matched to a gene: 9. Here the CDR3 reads CASSSTRGTSGGGTQYF. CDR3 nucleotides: TGTGCCAGCAGCTCCACCCGCGGGACTAGCGGGGGGGGTACGCAGTATTTT.

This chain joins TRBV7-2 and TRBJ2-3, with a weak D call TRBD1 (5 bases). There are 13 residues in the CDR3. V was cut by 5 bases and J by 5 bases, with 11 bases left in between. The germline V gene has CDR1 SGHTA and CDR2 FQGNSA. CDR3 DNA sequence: TGTGCCAGCAGCCCCTCCCAGGGAGATACGCAGTATTTT. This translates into CASSPSQGDTQYF.

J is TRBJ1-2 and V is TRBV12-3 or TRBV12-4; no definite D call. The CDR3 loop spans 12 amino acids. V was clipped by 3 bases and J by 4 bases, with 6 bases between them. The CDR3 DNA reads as TGTGCCAGCAGTTTTGACTCCTATGGCTACACCTTC. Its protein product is CASSFDSYGYTF.

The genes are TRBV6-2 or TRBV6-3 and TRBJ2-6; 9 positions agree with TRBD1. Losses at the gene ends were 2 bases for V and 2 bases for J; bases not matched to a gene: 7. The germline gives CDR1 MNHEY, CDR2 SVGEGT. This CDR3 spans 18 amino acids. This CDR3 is CASSYDPGQGPGANVLTF. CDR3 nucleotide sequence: TGTGCCAGCAGTTACGATCCTGGACAGGGGCCTGGGGCCAACGTCCTGACTTTC.

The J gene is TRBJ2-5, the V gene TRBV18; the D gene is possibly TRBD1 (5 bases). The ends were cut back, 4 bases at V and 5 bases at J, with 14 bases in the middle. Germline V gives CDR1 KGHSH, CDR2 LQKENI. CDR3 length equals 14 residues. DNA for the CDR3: TGTGCCAGCTCACAACAGGCCCCAGGGGAGACCCAGTACTTC. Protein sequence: CASSQQAPGETQYF.

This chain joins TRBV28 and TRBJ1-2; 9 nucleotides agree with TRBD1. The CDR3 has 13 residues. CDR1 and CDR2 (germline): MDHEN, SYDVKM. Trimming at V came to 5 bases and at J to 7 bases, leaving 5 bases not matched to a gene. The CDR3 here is CASSLDRGSGYTF. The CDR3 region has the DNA TGTGCCAGCAGTCTAGACAGGGGGAGTGGCTACACCTTC.

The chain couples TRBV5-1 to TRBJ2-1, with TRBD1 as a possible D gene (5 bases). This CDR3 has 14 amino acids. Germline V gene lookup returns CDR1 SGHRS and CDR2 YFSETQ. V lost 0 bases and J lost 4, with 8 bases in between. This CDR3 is CASSLGGIYNEQFF. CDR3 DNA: TGCGCCAGCAGCTTGGGGGGCATTTACAATGAGCAGTTCTTC.

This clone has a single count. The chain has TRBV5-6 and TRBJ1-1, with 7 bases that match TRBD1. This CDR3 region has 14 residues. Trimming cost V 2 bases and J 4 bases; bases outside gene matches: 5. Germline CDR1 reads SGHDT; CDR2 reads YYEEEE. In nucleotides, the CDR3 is TGTGCCAGCAGCTTTAACAGGGGTTCCACTGAAGCTTTCTTT. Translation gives CASSFNRGSTEAFF.

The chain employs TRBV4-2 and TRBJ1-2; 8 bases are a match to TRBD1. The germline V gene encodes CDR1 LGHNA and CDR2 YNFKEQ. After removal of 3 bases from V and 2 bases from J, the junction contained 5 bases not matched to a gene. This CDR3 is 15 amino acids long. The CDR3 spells CASSQAGTGNYGYTF. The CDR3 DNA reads TGTGCCAGCAGCCAGGCCGGGACAGGCAACTATGGCTACACCTTC.

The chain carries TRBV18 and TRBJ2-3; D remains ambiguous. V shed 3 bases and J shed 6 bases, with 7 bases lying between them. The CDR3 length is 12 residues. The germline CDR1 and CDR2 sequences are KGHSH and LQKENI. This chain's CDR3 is CASSPNGDTQYF. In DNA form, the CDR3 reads TGTGCCAGCTCACCTAACGGGGATACGCAGTATTTT.

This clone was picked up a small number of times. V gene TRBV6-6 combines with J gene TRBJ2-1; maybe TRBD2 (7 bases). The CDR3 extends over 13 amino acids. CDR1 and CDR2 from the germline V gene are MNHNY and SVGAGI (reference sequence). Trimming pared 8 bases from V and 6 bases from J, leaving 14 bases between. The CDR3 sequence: CASVERGGNEQFF. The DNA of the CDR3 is TGTGCCAGCGTTGAGAGGGGGGGCAATGAGCAGTTCTTC.